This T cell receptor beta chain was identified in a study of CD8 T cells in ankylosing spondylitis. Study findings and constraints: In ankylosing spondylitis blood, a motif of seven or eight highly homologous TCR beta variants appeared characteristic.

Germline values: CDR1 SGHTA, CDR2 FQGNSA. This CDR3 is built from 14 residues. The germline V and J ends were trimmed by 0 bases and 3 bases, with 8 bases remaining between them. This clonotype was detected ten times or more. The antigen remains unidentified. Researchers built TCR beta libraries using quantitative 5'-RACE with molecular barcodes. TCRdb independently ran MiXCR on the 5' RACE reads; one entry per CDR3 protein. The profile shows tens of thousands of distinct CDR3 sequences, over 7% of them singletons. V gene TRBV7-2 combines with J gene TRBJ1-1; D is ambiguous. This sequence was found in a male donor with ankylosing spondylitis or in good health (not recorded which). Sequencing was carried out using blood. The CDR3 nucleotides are TGTGCCAGCAGCTTAGCTGGGCAGGACACTGAAGCTTTCTTT. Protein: CASSLAGQDTEAFF.